This T cell receptor beta chain was documented in a study of blood T cell repertoires in COVID-19. Study overall: The analysed material was cDNA or gDNA that came from T cells, B-cell-depleted T cells, or PBMCs.

Generated by immunoSEQ multiplex PCR, the TCRdb table keeps only in-frame clones and is missing some. The sample shows approximately 280,000 clones, 80% to 85% of them seen only once. Ages ranged from about 18 to 89 years, with residence in under 25 US areas. Each participant's cohort was designated according to participant-reported clinical history. The germline V gene has CDR1 MDHEN and CDR2 SYDVKM. V gave up 11 bases and J gave up 4 bases, with 17 bases separating them. The CDR3 runs 13 residues. The V call is TRBV28, the J call TRBJ2-5; D gene unclear. The origin of this receptor is a man aged 35 to 55 who had been exposed to COVID-19. Input material: PBMCs or T cells enriched from blood (not recorded which). CDR3 sequence: CASTFAHLETQYF. CDR3 bases: TGTGCCTCCACTTTTGCCCACCTAGAGACCCAGTACTTC.